This T cell receptor (beta chain) was sequenced in a study of cytomegalovirus exposure and HLA in healthy donors. Overall study: Both the roughly 120 validation repertoires and the approximately 670 first-cohort repertoires used the same platform, as reported by a later analysis. Study-level results: Some 150 TCR beta chains were listed as cytomegalovirus-associated.

J was trimmed by 2 bases and V by 5 bases; bases with no gene match: 5. The CDR3 has 14 amino acids. Germline CDR1 and CDR2: MGHRA and YSYEKL. The donors were part of the validation cohort, which consisted of over a hundred subjects and was separate from the first cohort of about 650 subjects. Comment on this clone: Its antigen is unknown.

Libraries were prepared by immunoSEQ multiplex PCR; TCRdb keeps only in-frame clonotypes and omits some of them. Of over 110,000 clones listed, around 84% are singletons. The clonotype was recovered from a man aged 18 to 30 in good health and CMV-seropositive. The sequencing sample was made of PBMCs. The genes are TRBV4-1 and TRBJ1-2; the match to TRBD1 covers 7 bases. CDR3 sequence reads: CASSSPTGNYGYTF. The CDR3 DNA is TGCGCCAGCAGCTCCCCGACAGGGAACTATGGCTACACCTTC.